What follows is one T cell receptor (beta chain) and its context. This entry comes from a study of blood T cell repertoires in COVID-19. About the research overall: The United States, Italy and Spain supplied acute and convalescent COVID-19 samples. T cells, B-cell-depleted T cells, or PBMCs provided the cDNA or gDNA that served as material.

Study processing details: Reference gene primer amplification gave estimated nucleated cell counts. Here immunoSEQ multiplex PCR was the method, and the copy in TCRdb shows in-frame clones only, minus some. The V and J calls and clone size are taken from that table; D and trimming were inferred from the DNA. The sample has 300,000 to 350,000 clones, about nine tenths seen once. CDR3 size: 15 residues. Germline V gene data show CDR1 as MDHEN and CDR2 as SYDVKM. J was trimmed by 0 bases and V by 3 bases; bases with no gene match: 2. This TCR was sampled from a man younger than 30 with active or convalescent COVID-19. The sequencing input was peripheral blood. This chain uses TRBV28 with TRBJ2-1; 7 nucleotides agree with TRBD1. The CDR3: CASSLPGGSYNEQFF. The CDR3 DNA is TGTGCCAGCAGTTTGCCAGGGGGCTCCTACAATGAGCAGTTCTTC.